The 19 T cell receptor beta chains presented below share a single source sample, sequenced in a study of T cells in Graves' hyperthyroidism and ophthalmopathy. Authors of the study amplified TCR beta CDR3 regions from RNA transcripts. When the TCR CDR3 underwent first-round RT-PCR, the HTBI primer set was used. Each CDR3 protein gets one entry after TCRdb re-called the multiplex PCR reads with MiXCR. Here the sample spans 640,000 or so distinct CDR3 sequences, about 14% being singletons. Sequenced: blood. These receptors all stem from a woman in her 40s with Graves' ophthalmopathy.

This clonotype was found a few times. The V gene is TRBV20-1, the J gene TRBJ2-7; 10 bases map to TRBD1. CDR1 is DFQATT and CDR2 is SNEGSKA in the germline V gene (reference sequence). Germline trimming cut 6 bases from V and 6 bases from J; bases unmatched to any gene: 5. The CDR3 is 12 amino acids. The CDR3 protein is CSAGTGDAEQYF. The CDR3 bases are TGCAGTGCCGGGACAGGGGACGCCGAGCAGTACTTC.

This clonotype was observed at least ten times. This may be a read error: a much more frequent sequence differs by one nucleotide. This sequence joins TRBV6-5 and TRBJ2-5; a weak D match, TRBD1 (6 bases). Trimming took off 8 bases at V and 3 bases at J, with 16 bases between the two ends. The CDR3 contains 14 residues. Germline loops: CDR1 MNHEY, CDR2 SVGAGI. The CDR3 loop reads CASCSPTGKETQYF. The CDR3 bases are TGTGCCAGCTGTTCCCCGACAGGAAAAGAGACCCAGTACTTC.

This clonotype occurred many times. The CDR3 coding sequence is TGTGCCAGCACTTACCAGAGGGGATATCAGCCCCAGCATTTT. The encoded protein is CASTYQRGYQPQHF. The chain recombines TRBV28 with TRBJ1-5, with TRBD1 as a possible D gene (5 bases). This CDR3 has 14 amino acids. The V gene lost 7 bases and the J gene lost 5 bases, with 15 bases spanning the gap. Germline CDR1 MDHEN, CDR2 SYDVKM.

Ten or more counts support this clonotype. This chain connects TRBV7-2 to TRBJ1-2; 11 bases agree with TRBD1. This CDR3 has 16 residues. Germline V gene data show CDR1 as SGHTA and CDR2 as FQGNSA. The V and J ends lost 2 bases and 4 bases, in that order; junction bases with no gene match: 6. The CDR3 sequence is CASSLRGQGGGYGYTF. The CDR3 nucleotides read TGTGCCAGCAGCTTACGGGGACAGGGGGGGGGCTATGGCTACACCTTC.

This clonotype was recorded many times. This sequence joins TRBV12-3 or TRBV12-4 and TRBJ2-7; TRBD1 matches 10 bases. V lost 5 bases, J lost 3 bases, and 10 bases stayed unmatched. There are 16 residues in the CDR3. CDR3 amino acids: CASSGGQGDISYEQYF. In nucleotides, the CDR3 is TGTGCCAGCAGTGGTGGACAGGGGGATATTAGCTACGAGCAGTACTTC.

This clonotype was seen at least ten times. The genes are TRBV28 and TRBJ1-5; perhaps TRBD1 as D (5 bases). The germline V and J ends were trimmed by 7 bases and 3 bases, with 13 bases remaining between them. CDR3 size: 14 residues. Germline CDR1 reads MDHEN; CDR2 reads SYDVKM. CDR3 residues: CASTRGGNNQPQHF. In nucleotides, the CDR3 is TGTGCCAGCACACGGGGGGGGAACAATCAGCCCCAGCATTTT.

This clonotype was counted ten times or more. This chain uses TRBV12-3 or TRBV12-4 with TRBJ2-7, with unresolved D. V lost 7 bases to trimming and J lost 7 bases, with 14 bases between them. The CDR3 runs 12 residues. CDR3 loop: CASTTLGSEQYF. For the CDR3, the DNA is TGTGCCAGCACCACATTGGGGTCGGAGCAGTACTTC.

On this clonotype: Since a much larger clone is just one base distant, this may be a read error. J is TRBJ1-2 and V is TRBV7-2; TRBD1 is a possible D gene (6 bases). The CDR3 spans 14 residues. CDR1 SGHTA and CDR2 FQGNSA come from the germline V gene. Deletions cut 8 bases from V and 4 bases from J, with 17 bases between. The CDR3 DNA is TGTGCCAGCCAACAGGGTCCTCAAAGCTATGGCTACACCTTC. This gives the protein CASQQGPQSYGYTF.

The V and J genes are TRBV25-1 and TRBJ1-1; TRBD1 aligns across 7 bases. Germline V gives CDR1 MGHDK, CDR2 SYGVNS. J lost 1 base, V lost 6 bases, and 2 bases had no gene match. This CDR3 has 13 amino acids. The CDR3 nucleotides are TGTGCCAGCAGAGCAGGGGGGAACACTGAAGCTTTCTTT. This gives the protein CASRAGGNTEAFF.

A few counts support this clonotype. The chain carries TRBV4-2 and TRBJ2-2; TRBD1 aligns across 7 bases. The CDR3 has 17 amino acids. Germline CDR1 is LGHNA and CDR2 is YNFKEQ. The trim removed 7 bases at V and 5 bases at J, leaving 16 bases unmatched. For the CDR3, the DNA is TGTGCCAGCACACGACAGGGAGTCGGACCTGGGACCGGGGAGCTGTTTTTT. This translates into CASTRQGVGPGTGELFF.

This clonotype appeared many times. V usage is TRBV11-3 and J usage is TRBJ2-5, with D perhaps TRBD1 or TRBD2 (5 bases each). The CDR3 extends over 14 amino acids. The V end lost 5 bases, the J end lost 7 bases, and 17 bases lay between the germline ends. Per germline, CDR1 SGHNT and CDR2 YENEEA. Here the CDR3 reads CASSAGGTERTQYF. The CDR3 DNA sequence: TGTGCCAGCAGCGCCGGTGGGACGGAGAGGACCCAGTACTTC.

The sample holds many counts of this clonotype. The V and J genes are TRBV28 and TRBJ2-7; 9 bases agree with TRBD1. Looked up from germline, CDR1 is MDHEN and CDR2 is SYDVKM. The CDR3 extends over 14 amino acids. V trimming: 6 bases; J trimming: 3 bases; junction bases outside the gene matches: 6. In DNA form, the CDR3 reads TGTGCCAGCAGCTCACCGACAGGGGGCTACGAGCAGTACTTC. It codes for CASSSPTGGYEQYF.

This clonotype was detected ten times or more. The chain recombines TRBV6-5 with TRBJ1-5, with D unresolved. Germline-derived CDR1 and CDR2 are MNHEY and SVGAGI. The CDR3 is made up of 14 amino acids. The V end was cut by 4 bases, the J end by 2 bases, with 9 bases between. The CDR3 DNA follows: TGTGCCAGCAGTTTCGACGGAGGCAATCAGCCCCAGCATTTT. Translating gives CASSFDGGNQPQHF.

This clonotype was observed at least ten times. V is TRBV2 and J is TRBJ1-2; TRBD1 matches at 7 bases. Germline V gene data show CDR1 as SNHLY and CDR2 as FYNNEI. The CDR3 has 15 residues. The V and J ends lost 3 bases and 2 bases, in that order; junction bases with no gene match: 6. The DNA of the CDR3 is TGTGCCAGCAGTGACCGGACAGGCAAAAACTATGGCTACACCTTC. Its translation: CASSDRTGKNYGYTF.

About this clonotype: A much larger clone lies one base from this, so it may be a read error. V gene TRBV7-2 combines with J gene TRBJ1-2; D unclear. This CDR3 spans 14 amino acids. The V gene lost 1 base and the J gene lost 3 bases, with 9 bases spanning the gap. Germline CDR1 SGHTA, CDR2 FQGNSA. The CDR3 DNA reads as TGTGCCAGCAGCTTAGGCCTTCAGTACTATGGCTACACCTTC. Its translation: CASSLGLQYYGYTF. Full variable domain (rest looked up from reference TRBV7-2 and TRBJ1-2): GAGVSQSPSNKVTEKGKDVELRCDPISGHTALYWYRQSLGQGLEFLIYFQGNSAPDKSGLPSDRFSAERTGGSVSTLTIQRTQQEDSAVYLCASSLGLQYYGYTFGSGTRLTVV.

The rearrangement uses TRBV20-1 and TRBJ2-3; the match to TRBD2 covers 13 bases. Germline V lookup: CDR1 DFQATT, CDR2 SNEGSKA (reference sequence). There are 18 residues in the CDR3. V lost 3 bases and J lost 3; bases outside the gene matches: 12. The CDR3 loop is CSASGPPGLAGPTDTQYF. Written as DNA, the CDR3 is TGCAGTGCTAGCGGCCCGCCGGGACTAGCGGGACCTACAGATACGCAGTATTTT.

The V call is TRBV6-5, the J call TRBJ1-2, with 8 bases fitting TRBD1. Germline V gene data show CDR1 as MNHEY and CDR2 as SVGAGI. This CDR3 is built from 15 residues. J was trimmed by 8 bases and V by 2 bases; bases with no gene match: 10. CDR3 loop: CASSYRPDRGWGYTF. The CDR3 DNA reads as TGTGCCAGCAGTTACCGACCTGACAGGGGATGGGGCTACACCTTC.

This clonotype was observed many times. The chain combines TRBV12-3 or TRBV12-4 with TRBJ1-5; 8 bases map to TRBD1. The V and J ends lost 5 bases and 5 bases, in that order; junction bases with no gene match: 14. This CDR3 region has 17 residues. The DNA for the CDR3 is TGTGCCAGCAGTCCAGGACAGGGCCAGGGATCTTATCAGCCCCAGCATTTT. It translates to CASSPGQGQGSYQPQHF.

This clonotype was detected ten times or more. J is TRBJ1-2 and V is TRBV19, with 10 bases identical to TRBD1. Unmatched junction bases numbered 7, after V lost 4 bases and J lost 8 bases. The length of the CDR3 is 14 residues. The germline gives CDR1 LNHDA, CDR2 SQIVND (reference sequence). DNA of the CDR3: TGTGCCAGTAGTACTGACAGGGGGCTCTCCGGCTACACCTTC. Its protein is CASSTDRGLSGYTF.